This entry concerns a single T cell receptor (beta chain). Its target antigen remains unknown. Per-nucleotide qualities are absent, and no much larger clonotype sits a single base away. This record comes from a study of blood T cell repertoires in COVID-19 (TCRdb year 2020). Context from the whole study: The collaborator samples originated in the United States, Italy and Spain and spanned the acute and convalescent phases of COVID-19. A de-identified subject ID, COVID-19 status, age in years and sex were almost always included in the sample metadata. Where available, HLA class I and class II types were obtained from metadata supplied by the sample provider rather than from assay-based typing. The prospective study material was composed of cDNA or gDNA derived from T cells, B-cell-depleted T cells, or PBMCs. Samples were obtained from the ongoing ImmuneRACE study (first 160 participants) and from about 1,300 subjects provided by 6 global collaborators. The repertoires were released in a freely available public database intended as a resource for research on the immune response to SARS-CoV-2. Deeply sampled blood TCRbeta repertoires from subjects exposed to, actively infected with, or recovered from COVID-19 were included in the dataset.

For this chain, trimming is 7 bases at the V end and 3 bases at the J end, and the number of junction bases without a gene match is 6. The CDR3 goes from the cysteine to the phenylalanine over 14 residues. The read is trimmed to its CDR3 DNA, 42 bases read in frame from base 1. CDR1 and CDR2 are read off the germline V gene as WSHSY and SAAADI. Broader findings and caveats from the paper: How much clinical and demographic metadata was included differed by source and by participant, and the metadata was provided uncurated.

The immunoSEQ Assay, a bias-controlled multiplex PCR, was used to amplify TCRbeta CDR3 regions from genomic DNA. The study's own analysis went as follows. Within the assay, amplification of reference gene primers was used to estimate how many nucleated cells each sample contained. To quantify the absolute abundance of each unique TCRbeta CDR3 rearrangement, sequence reads were collapsed and filtered. For each sample, productive Simpson clonality was calculated by taking the square root of Simpson's diversity index across productive rearrangements. TCRdb limited this immuneACCESS table to in-frame rearrangements with V and J called. A share of clones is missing; checked studies link under half to unresolved V genes, and the rest is unexplained. V, J and clone size reflect that table, while D and trimming were determined from the DNA. A total of a few hundred thousand clones appear in this sample, 70% to 90% of them only once. The ten largest clones add up to 1% to 1.5% of the sample.

Whole blood was collected in K2EDTA tubes by collaborating institutions according to the institutions' own protocols. For TCRbeta analysis, collaborator samples were shipped as frozen whole blood, as isolated PBMCs, or as DNA extracted from either sample type. This clonotype originated in a man aged 35 to 55 with acute or convalescent COVID-19. Recombination joined TRBV10-2 with TRBJ2-7; TRBD2 fits 10 bases in the junction. Sequencing used peripheral blood. The CDR3 amino acid sequence is: CASKLAGGHYEQYF. The nucleotide sequence reads as follows: TGCGCCAGCAAGTTAGCGGGGGGACACTACGAGCAGTACTTC.